This T cell receptor (beta chain) was found in a study of T-cell reconstitution after alpha-beta-depleted transplantation in children. Library preparation (for TCRbeta) was performed with unique molecular identifiers. Each CDR3 protein gets one entry after TCRdb re-called the PCR reads with MiXCR. The sample holds 450,000 to 550,000 distinct CDR3 sequences, roughly 11% seen once. Study observations and caveats: The origin of high day-60 TCRbeta diversity in some patients lay in surviving recipient T cells and thymic progenitors. At around two months after transplant, the alpha-beta T cells were reportedly derived from several hundred expanded clones that came from non-depleted graft cells. T-cell numbers and diversity one year post-transplant derived largely from freshly generated T cells.

The J segment lost 0 bases and the V segment lost 5 bases, leaving 15 bases of the junction unmatched. Germline lookup yields CDR1 DFQATT and CDR2 SNEGSKA (reference sequence). The CDR3 covers 20 residues. In its sample, this clonotype was seen a few times. Its specificity is unknown. Sequenced material: PBMCs, mostly from graft donor cells, taken 180 days after TCRalphabeta/CD19-depleted stem cell transplant. This sequence originates from a female patient aged 2-15 years who had a stem cell transplant for aplastic anemia, so the T cells may come from the graft donor. This chain joins TRBV20-1 and TRBJ2-3; 15 bases are shared with TRBD2. The CDR3, as DNA: TGCAGTGCTCAACCAAAGGGGACTAGCGGGAGGAATTATAGCACAGATACGCAGTATTTT. Amino acids: CSAQPKGTSGRNYSTDTQYF.